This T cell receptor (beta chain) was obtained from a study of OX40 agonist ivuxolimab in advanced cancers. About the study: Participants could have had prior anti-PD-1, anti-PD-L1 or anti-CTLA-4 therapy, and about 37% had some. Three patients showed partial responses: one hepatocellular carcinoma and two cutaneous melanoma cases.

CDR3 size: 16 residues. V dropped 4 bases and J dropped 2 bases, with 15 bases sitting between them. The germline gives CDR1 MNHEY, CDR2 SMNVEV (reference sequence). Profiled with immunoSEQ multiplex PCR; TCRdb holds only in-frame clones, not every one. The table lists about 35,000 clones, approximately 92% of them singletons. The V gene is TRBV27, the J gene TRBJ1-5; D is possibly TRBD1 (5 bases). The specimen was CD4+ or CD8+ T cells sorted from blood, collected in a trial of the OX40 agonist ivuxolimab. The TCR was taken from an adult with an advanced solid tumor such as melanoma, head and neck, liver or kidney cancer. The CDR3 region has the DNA TGTGCCAGCAGTTATGACGGGGGAGGCGGCAATCAGCCCCAGCATTTT. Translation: CASSYDGGGGNQPQHF.